This TCR beta chain came from a study of T cells in Graves' hyperthyroidism and ophthalmopathy. Background on the study: It was at initial diagnosis, before any treatment, that peripheral blood was collected. The study's findings and limits: Ophthalmopathy, as predicted by the model, came a median roughly 6.8 months after the prediction.

In its sample, this clonotype was seen a few times. Its antigen is undetermined. The germline V gene has CDR1 SGHRS and CDR2 YFSETQ. The junction had 3 bases not matched to a gene; V was cut back by 1 base and J by 3 bases. The CDR3 runs to 15 residues. Pregnant or lactating patients were excluded, as were those with uncontrolled infection or other autoimmune disease. Clinical symptoms, serum thyroxine and TRAb, thyroid ultrasound and orbital computed tomography together formed the diagnostic basis. RNA transcripts were the template for amplifying TCR beta CDR3 regions. Using the HTBI primer set, a first-round RT-PCR was run on the TCR CDR3. TCRdb used MiXCR to reprocess the multiplex PCR reads, holding one entry per CDR3 protein. The sample gives hundreds of thousands of distinct CDR3 sequences, around 15% of which show up once; around 3.9% is in the top ten.

This clonotype was sampled from a woman younger than 45 with Graves' hyperthyroidism. The sequenced sample was blood. J is TRBJ2-2 and V is TRBV5-1; 7 bases align to TRBD2. CDR3 coding DNA: TGCGCCAGCAGCTTGAGCCTAGCGGACACCGGGGAGCTGTTTTTT. Protein product: CASSLSLADTGELFF.